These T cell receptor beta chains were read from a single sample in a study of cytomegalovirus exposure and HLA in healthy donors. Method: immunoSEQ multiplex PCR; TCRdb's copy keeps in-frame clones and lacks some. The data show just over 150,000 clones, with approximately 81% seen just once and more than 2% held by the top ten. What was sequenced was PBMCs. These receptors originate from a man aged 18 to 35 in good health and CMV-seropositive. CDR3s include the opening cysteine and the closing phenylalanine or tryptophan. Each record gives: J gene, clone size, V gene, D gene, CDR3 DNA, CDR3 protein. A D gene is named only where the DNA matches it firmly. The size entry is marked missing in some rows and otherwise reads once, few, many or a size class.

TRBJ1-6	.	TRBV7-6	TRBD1	TGTGCCAGCAGCTCGGCCCCAGGGGGTCTTTCACCCCTCCACTTT	CASSSAPGGLSPLHF
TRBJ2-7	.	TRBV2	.	TGTGCCAGCAGGGCACAGGGTACTATCTACGAGCAGTACTTC	CASRAQGTIYEQYF
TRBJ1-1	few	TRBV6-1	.	TGTGCCAGCAGTGAAGCACCCGGGGGGGGAACTGAAGCTTTCTTT	CASSEAPGGGTEAFF
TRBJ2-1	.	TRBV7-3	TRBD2	TGTGCCAGCCAATCTAGCGGGGGGGACTACAATGAGCAGTTCTTC	CASQSSGGDYNEQFF
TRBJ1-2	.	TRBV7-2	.	TGTGCCAGCAGGGATACAGGGCGGTATGGCTACACCTTC	CASRDTGRYGYTF
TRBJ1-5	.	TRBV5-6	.	TGTGCCAGCAGCTTGGGATTGGCGGGGGGACAGCCCCAGCATTTT	CASSLGLAGGQPQHF
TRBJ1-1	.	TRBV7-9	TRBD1	TGTGCCAGCAGCTTGAACCAGGGGGTTGAAGCTTTCTTT	CASSLNQGVEAFF
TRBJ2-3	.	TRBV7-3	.	TGTGCCAGCAGCTCTCAGATCACAGATACGCAGTATTTT	CASSSQITDTQYF
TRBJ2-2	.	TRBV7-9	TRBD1	TGTGCCAGCAGCACCGGACAGGGGAACACCGGGGAGCTGTTTTTT	CASSTGQGNTGELFF
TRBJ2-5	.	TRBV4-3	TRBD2	TGCGCCAGCAGCCCCGGGGGGGGCCGAGGGGAGACCCAGTACTTC	CASSPGGGRGETQYF
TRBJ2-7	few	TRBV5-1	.	TGCGCCAGCAGCTTGGGGGGCCAGGGGCTCGACGAGCAGTACTTC	CASSLGGQGLDEQYF
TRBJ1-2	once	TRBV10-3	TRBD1	TGTGCCATACAGGGACAGGGCACAGCTAACTATGGCTACACCTTC	CAIQGQGTANYGYTF
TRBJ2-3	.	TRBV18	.	TGTGCCAGCTCACCACTTAACACAGATACGCAGTATTTT	CASSPLNTDTQYF
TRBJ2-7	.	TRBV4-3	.	TGCGCCAGCAGCCAAGTACAGGGTAGTAAATACGAGCAGTACTTC	CASSQVQGSKYEQYF
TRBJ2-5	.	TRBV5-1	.	TGCGCCAGCAGGACTGGGACTTGGGAGATGGAGACCCAGTACTTC	CASRTGTWEMETQYF
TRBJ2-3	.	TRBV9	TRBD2	TGTGCCAGCAGCGTAGGTAGCGGGGGAAGCACAGATACGCAGTATTTT	CASSVGSGGSTDTQYF
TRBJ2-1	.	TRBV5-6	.	TGTGCCAGCAGCCGCAGGGCGGTCAATGAGCAGTTCTTC	CASSRRAVNEQFF
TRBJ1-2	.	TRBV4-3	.	TGCGCCAGCAGCCAAGAGGGGGGAGGAAGGACTAACTATGGCTACACCTTC	CASSQEGGGRTNYGYTF
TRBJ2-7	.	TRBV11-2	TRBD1	TGTGCCAGCAGCTCCGGGACAGGGGGGTACGAGCAGTACTTC	CASSSGTGGYEQYF
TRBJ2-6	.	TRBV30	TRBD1	TGTGCCTGGAGTGGGGGGACAGGCCAATCTGGGGCCAACGTCCTGACTTTC	CAWSGGTGQSGANVLTF
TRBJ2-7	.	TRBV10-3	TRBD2	TGTGCCATCAGTGACCTCAAAGCACTAGCGGGGGCCTACGAGCAGTACTTC	CAISDLKALAGAYEQYF
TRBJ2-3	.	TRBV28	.	TGTGCCAGCAGTTGGAGGAACACAGATACGCAGTATTTT	CASSWRNTDTQYF